These T cell receptor beta chains were read from a single sample in a study of T cell repertoires in cytomegalovirus infection. TCRdb ran MiXCR on the reads and lists one entry per CDR3 protein. The table lists 650,000 to 900,000 distinct CDR3 sequences, almost 30% of them singletons. These receptors have no known antigen. Material: cultured CD8+ T cells from PBMCs, obtained from culture after CMV antigen stimulation. The receptors stem from a human donor in good health (CMV status not recorded). Some clones in this sample may be carry-over from other donors' samples. Both conserved end residues are part of each CDR3. A clone size is listed for some rows: how often the clone was seen (once, few, many), or a class if it is expanded.

abundance | j_gene | v_gene | CDR3aa
few | TRBJ1-2 | TRBV5-1 | CASSWIQGKGYYGYTF
. | TRBJ2-1 | TRBV29-1 | CSVADGANEQFF
. | TRBJ2-7 | TRBV10-2 | CASSERQVRSYEQYF
. | TRBJ1-1 | TRBV12-3/TRBV12-4 | CASSASDRSNTEAFF
. | TRBJ2-2 | TRBV27 | CASSLFIGGELFF
few | TRBJ1-2 | TRBV29-1 | CSVPGQGADGYTF
. | TRBJ1-1 | TRBV7-2 | CASSDNTAGPEAFF
. | TRBJ1-2 | TRBV20-1 | CSAPDGGPF
. | TRBJ1-2 | TRBV7-8 | CASSLGQSQGYTF
few | TRBJ1-1 | TRBV6-2/TRBV6-3 | CASTPGILNTEAFF
few | TRBJ1-2 | TRBV7-9 | CASRVVQGPYGYTF
. | TRBJ1-1 | TRBV12-3/TRBV12-4 | CASSGGRDTEAFF
few | TRBJ1-4 | TRBV4-1 | CASSQERGQLGPNEKLFF
few | TRBJ1-1 | TRBV28 | CASSFYGNTEAFF
few | TRBJ2-3 | TRBV15 | CATSRGAAVGTDTQYF
. | TRBJ1-1 | TRBV19 | CASTSVGMGNTEAFF
. | TRBJ2-2 | TRBV13 | CASSLWQGNTGELFF
few | TRBJ2-1 | TRBV27 | CASSWGIPFNEQFF
. | TRBJ2-1 | TRBV20-1 | CSARLGLQYNEQFF
. | TRBJ1-4 | TRBV6-4 | CASSEGPGASNEKLFF
. | TRBJ2-1 | TRBV7-9 | CASSLAPSGLAGQSSYNEQFF
many | TRBJ1-1 | TRBV7-9 | CASSSRNTEAFF
. | TRBJ1-1 | TRBV15 | CATSRDSWAEAFF
. | TRBJ2-7 | TRBV12-3/TRBV12-4 | CASRIGGYEQYF
few | TRBJ2-3 | TRBV4-3 | CASSQLPRADTQYF
. | TRBJ1-2 | TRBV7-9 | CASSLAQSGQGDGYTF
. | TRBJ1-5 | TRBV2 | CASSEKAGHQPQHF
. | TRBJ2-1 | TRBV2 | CASISGDSYNEQFF
few | TRBJ2-2 | TRBV7-6 | CASSNTGTRATGELFF
few | TRBJ1-2 | TRBV2 | CASSTNPKRTSGTEYGYTF
. | TRBJ2-7 | TRBV4-1 | CASSQGMEGSSYEQYF
. | TRBJ2-5 | TRBV27 | CASSLRTPQETQYF
many | TRBJ2-1 | TRBV7-9 | CASSLDGTGNEQFF
. | TRBJ1-5 | TRBV28 | CASKSTGAQPQHF
few | TRBJ1-5 | TRBV19 | CASSIVDSSNQPQHF
. | TRBJ2-7 | TRBV27 | CASSLTVITSSYEQYF
few | TRBJ2-7 | TRBV20-1 | CSALSEGTYEQYF
. | TRBJ2-1 | TRBV2 | CASAPGVLQFF
once | TRBJ2-3 | TRBV7-6 | CASSSSGLAGVTSTDTQYF
few | TRBJ1-4 | TRBV7-9 | CASSKGQVEKLFF
. | TRBJ2-5 | TRBV28 | CASSLFLSSEETQYF
. | TRBJ2-3 | TRBV27 | CASYSSSTDTQYF
. | TRBJ1-3 | TRBV6-8 | CASSYRQYSGNTIYF
. | TRBJ2-1 | TRBV14 | CASSPLGGEQFF
few | TRBJ2-3 | TRBV9 | CASSVANEVPTDTQYF
. | TRBJ1-1 | TRBV7-9 | CASSLEWTEAFF
few | TRBJ1-3 | TRBV12-3/TRBV12-4 | CASSLNIDRNTIYF
. | TRBJ1-2 | TRBV5-5 | CASSLGAGRLNYGYTF
many | TRBJ2-3 | TRBV7-2 | CASSSFTGGPGDTQYF
many | TRBJ1-5 | TRBV7-2 | CASSSTGTYSNQPQHF
few | TRBJ1-2 | TRBV7-9 | CASSLAQGVVYGYTF
. | TRBJ2-1 | TRBV12-3/TRBV12-4 | CASSFIASRNEQFF
. | TRBJ1-6 | TRBV5-6 | CASSFSGSSPLHF
. | TRBJ1-2 | TRBV20-1 | CSARQEANYGYTF
few | TRBJ1-2 | TRBV6-6 | CASWDRAYRGYTF
few | TRBJ2-5 | TRBV11-1 | CASSPPLAGEETQYF
many | TRBJ2-2 | TRBV6-2/TRBV6-3 | CASSYNREGTGELFF
. | TRBJ2-1 | TRBV6-1 | CASSELGDRWNEQFF